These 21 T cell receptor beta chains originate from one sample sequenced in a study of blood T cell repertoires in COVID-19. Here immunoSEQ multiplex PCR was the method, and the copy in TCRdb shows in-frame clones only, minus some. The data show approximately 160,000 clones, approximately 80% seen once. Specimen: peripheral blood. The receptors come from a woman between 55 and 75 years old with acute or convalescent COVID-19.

CDR3 protein: CASTQGVNTEAFF. DNA for the CDR3: TGTGCCAGCACACAGGGCGTGAACACTGAAGCTTTCTTT. The chain is built from TRBV7-6 and TRBJ1-1, with TRBD1 as a possible D gene (6 bases). CDR1 and CDR2 (germline): SGHVS, FNYEAQ. The ends were cut back, 7 bases at V and 0 bases at J, with 9 bases in the middle. The CDR3 extends over 13 amino acids.

CDR3 nucleotides: TGTGCCAGCAGCCCGGGGGGGCAAACCTACGAGCAGTACTTC. It codes for CASSPGGQTYEQYF. The chain is built from TRBV6-5 and TRBJ2-7; 8 bases fit TRBD2. Germline V gene data show CDR1 as MNHEY and CDR2 as SVGAGI. This CDR3 region has 14 residues. V trimming: 6 bases; J trimming: 2 bases; junction bases outside the gene matches: 6.

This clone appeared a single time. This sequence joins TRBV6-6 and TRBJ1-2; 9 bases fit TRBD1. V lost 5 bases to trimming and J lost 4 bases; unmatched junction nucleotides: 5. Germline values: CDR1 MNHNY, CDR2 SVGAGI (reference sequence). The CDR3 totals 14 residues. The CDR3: CASSQGQGFYGYTF. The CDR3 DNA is TGTGCCAGCAGTCAAGGACAGGGGTTCTATGGCTACACCTTC.

CDR3 protein: CASSTRGSTDTQYF. The CDR3 nucleotides read TGTGCCAGTAGCACTCGGGGGAGCACAGATACGCAGTATTTT. The chain joins TRBV19 to TRBJ2-3; possible D gene TRBD2, 6 bases. Germline V gene lookup returns CDR1 LNHDA and CDR2 SQIVND (reference sequence). The CDR3 is made up of 14 amino acids. Trimming took 6 bases from V and 0 from J, leaving 10 bases between them.

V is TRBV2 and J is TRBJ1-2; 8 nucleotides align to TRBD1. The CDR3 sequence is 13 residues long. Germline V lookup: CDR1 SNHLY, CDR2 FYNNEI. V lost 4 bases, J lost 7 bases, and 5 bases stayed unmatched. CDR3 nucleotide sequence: TGTGCCAGCAGTGTCTTACAGGGGGGTGGCTACACCTTC. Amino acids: CASSVLQGGGYTF.

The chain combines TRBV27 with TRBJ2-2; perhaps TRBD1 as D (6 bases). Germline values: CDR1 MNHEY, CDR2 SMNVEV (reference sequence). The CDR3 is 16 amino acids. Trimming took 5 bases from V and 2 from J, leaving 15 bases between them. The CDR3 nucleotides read TGTGCCAGCAGTACCGGGACACCCATCAACACCGGGGAGCTGTTTTTT. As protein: CASSTGTPINTGELFF.

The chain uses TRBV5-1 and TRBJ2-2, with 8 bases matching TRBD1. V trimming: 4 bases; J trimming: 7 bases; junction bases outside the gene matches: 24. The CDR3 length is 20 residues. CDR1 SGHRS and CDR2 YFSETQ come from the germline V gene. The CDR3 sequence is CASSRFKMEGAGGLVGELFF. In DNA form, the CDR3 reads TGCGCCAGCAGCCGATTCAAAATGGAGGGCGCAGGGGGCTTGGTCGGGGAGCTGTTTTTT.

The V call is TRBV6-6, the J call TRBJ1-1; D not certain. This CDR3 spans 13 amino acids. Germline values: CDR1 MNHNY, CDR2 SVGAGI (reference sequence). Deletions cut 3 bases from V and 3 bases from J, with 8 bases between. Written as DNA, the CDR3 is TGTGCCAGCAGTTATCTCACTGACACTGAAGCTTTCTTT. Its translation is CASSYLTDTEAFF.

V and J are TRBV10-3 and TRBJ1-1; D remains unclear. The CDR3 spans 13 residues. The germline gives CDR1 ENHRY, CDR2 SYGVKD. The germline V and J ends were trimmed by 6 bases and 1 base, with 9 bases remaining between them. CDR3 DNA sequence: TGTGCCATCAGCCTCAACGGGAACACTGAAGCTTTCTTT. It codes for CAISLNGNTEAFF.

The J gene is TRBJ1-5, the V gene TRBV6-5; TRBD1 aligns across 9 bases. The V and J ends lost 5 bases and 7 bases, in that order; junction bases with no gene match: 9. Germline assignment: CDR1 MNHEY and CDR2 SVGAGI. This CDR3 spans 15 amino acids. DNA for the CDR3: TGTGCCAGCAGTAGACAGGGGGACAAGGGACAGCCCCAGCATTTT. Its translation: CASSRQGDKGQPQHF.

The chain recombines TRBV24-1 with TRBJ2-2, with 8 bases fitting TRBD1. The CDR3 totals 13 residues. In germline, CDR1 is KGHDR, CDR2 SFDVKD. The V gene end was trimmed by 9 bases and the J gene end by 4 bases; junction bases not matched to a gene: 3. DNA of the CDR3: TGTGCCACCGGACAGGGTACCACCGGGGAGCTGTTTTTT. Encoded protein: CATGQGTTGELFF.

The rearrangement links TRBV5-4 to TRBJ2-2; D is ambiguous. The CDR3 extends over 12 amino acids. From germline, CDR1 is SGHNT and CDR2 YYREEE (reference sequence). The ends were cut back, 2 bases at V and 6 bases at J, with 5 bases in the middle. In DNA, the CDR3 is TGTGCCAGCAGCTTACAGTCCGGGGAGCTGTTTTTT. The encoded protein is CASSLQSGELFF.

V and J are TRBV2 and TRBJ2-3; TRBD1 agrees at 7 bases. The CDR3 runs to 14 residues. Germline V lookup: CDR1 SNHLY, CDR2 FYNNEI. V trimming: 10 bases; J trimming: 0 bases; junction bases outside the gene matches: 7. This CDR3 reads CATRQGWSTDTQYF. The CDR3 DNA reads TGTGCCACCAGACAGGGTTGGAGCACAGATACGCAGTATTTT.

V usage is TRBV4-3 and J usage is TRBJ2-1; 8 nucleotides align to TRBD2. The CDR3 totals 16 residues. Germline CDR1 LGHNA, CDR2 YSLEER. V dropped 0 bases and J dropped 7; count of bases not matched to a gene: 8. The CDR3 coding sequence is TGCGCCAGCAGCCAAGACTCCAGCGGGGGATGGAATGAGCAGTTCTTC. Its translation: CASSQDSSGGWNEQFF.

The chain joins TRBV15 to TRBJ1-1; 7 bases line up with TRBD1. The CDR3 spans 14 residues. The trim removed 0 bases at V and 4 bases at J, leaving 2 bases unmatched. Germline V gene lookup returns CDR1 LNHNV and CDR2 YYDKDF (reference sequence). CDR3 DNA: TGTGCCACCAGCAGAGATGGGGACAGCACTGAAGCTTTCTTT. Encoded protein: CATSRDGDSTEAFF.

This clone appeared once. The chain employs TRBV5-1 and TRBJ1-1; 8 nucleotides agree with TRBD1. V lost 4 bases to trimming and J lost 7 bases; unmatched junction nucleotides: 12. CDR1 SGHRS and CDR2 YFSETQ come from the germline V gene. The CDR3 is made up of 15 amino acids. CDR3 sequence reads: CASSPHDRGWGEAFF. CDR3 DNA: TGCGCCAGCAGCCCCCACGACAGGGGTTGGGGTGAAGCTTTCTTT. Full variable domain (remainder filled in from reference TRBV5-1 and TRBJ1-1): KAGVTQTPRYLIKTRGQQVTLSCSPISGHRSVSWYQQTPGQGLQFLFEYFSETQRNKGNFPGRFSGRQFSNSRSEMNVSTLELGDSALYLCASSPHDRGWGEAFFGQGTRLTVV.

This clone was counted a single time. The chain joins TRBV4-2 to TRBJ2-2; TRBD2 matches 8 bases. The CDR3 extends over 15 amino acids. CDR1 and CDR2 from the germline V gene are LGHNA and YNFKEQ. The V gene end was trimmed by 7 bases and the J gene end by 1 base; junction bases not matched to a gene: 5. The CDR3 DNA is TGTGCCAGCACTAGCGGGCGTTTGAACACCGGGGAGCTGTTTTTT. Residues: CASTSGRLNTGELFF.

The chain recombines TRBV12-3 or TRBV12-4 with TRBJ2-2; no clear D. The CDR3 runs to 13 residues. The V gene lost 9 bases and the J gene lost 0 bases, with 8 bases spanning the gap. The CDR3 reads CASLRANTGELFF. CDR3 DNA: TGTGCCAGTCTCCGCGCGAACACCGGGGAGCTGTTTTTT.

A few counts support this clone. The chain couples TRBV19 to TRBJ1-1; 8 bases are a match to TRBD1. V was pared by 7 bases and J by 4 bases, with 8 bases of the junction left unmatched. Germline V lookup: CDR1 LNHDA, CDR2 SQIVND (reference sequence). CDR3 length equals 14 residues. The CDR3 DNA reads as TGTGCCAGTAATTCCAGGGGGCTGGGCACTGAAGCTTTCTTT. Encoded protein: CASNSRGLGTEAFF.

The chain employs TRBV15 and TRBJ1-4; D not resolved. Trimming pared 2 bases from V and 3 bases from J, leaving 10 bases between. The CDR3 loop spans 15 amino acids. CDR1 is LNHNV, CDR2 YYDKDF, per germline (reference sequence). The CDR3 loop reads CATSRLGFSNEKLFF. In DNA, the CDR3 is TGTGCCACCAGCAGACTGGGCTTCTCTAATGAAAAACTGTTTTTT. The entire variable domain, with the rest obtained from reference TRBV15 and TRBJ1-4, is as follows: DAMVIQNPRYQVTQFGKPVTLSCSQTLNHNVMYWYQQKSSQAPKLLFHYYDKDFNNEADTPDNFQSRRPNTSFCFLDIRSPGLGDTAMYLCATSRLGFSNEKLFFGSGTQLSVL.

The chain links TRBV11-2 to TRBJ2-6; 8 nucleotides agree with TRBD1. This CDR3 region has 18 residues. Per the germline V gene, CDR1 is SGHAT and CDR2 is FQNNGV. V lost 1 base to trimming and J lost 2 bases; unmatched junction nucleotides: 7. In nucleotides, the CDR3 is TGTGCCAGCAGCTTAGCCCCCGGACAGGGTACTGGGGCCAACGTCCTGACTTTC. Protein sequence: CASSLAPGQGTGANVLTF.